Detailed here is one T cell receptor (beta chain). The record originates from a study of blood T cell repertoires in COVID-19. Profiling relied on immunoSEQ multiplex PCR, and the TCRdb table lists in-frame clones only, not all of them. The sample includes under 200,000 clones, roughly 90% of them seen just once. The CDR3 consists of 13 residues. Germline lookup yields CDR1 KGHSH and CDR2 LQKENI. With 4 bases removed from V and 1 base from J, the gap between germline ends came to 7 bases. The clonotype comes from a woman aged 45-65 years who had recovered from COVID-19. The V call is TRBV18, the J call TRBJ1-1; D may be TRBD1 (6 bases). Material for sequencing was PBMCs or T cells enriched from blood (not recorded which). The CDR3 coding sequence is TGTGCCAGCTCACAACAGGGGAACACTGAAGCTTTCTTT. The encoded protein is CASSQQGNTEAFF.